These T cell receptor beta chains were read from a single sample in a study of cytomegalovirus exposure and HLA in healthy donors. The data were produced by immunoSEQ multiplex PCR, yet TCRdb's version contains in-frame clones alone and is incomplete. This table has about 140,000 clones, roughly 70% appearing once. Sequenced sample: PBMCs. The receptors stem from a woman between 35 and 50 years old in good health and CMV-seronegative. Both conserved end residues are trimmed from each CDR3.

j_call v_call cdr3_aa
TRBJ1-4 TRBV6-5 ASQDREYEKLF
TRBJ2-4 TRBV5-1 ASSATGLDIQY
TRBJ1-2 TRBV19 ASAGEPPGANYGYT
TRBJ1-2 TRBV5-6 ASSLSGVGGDYGYT
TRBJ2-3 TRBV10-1 ASSEGRQVTDTQY
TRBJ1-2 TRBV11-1 ASSFYATGQGALDGYT
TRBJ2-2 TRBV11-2 ASSQTGGNTGELF
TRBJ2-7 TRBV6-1 ASRWGGDRADEQY
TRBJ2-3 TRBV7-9 SSSLAGGPWDTQY
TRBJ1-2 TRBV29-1 SVAGGPNYGYT
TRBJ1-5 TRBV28 ASSLRTGKRQPQH
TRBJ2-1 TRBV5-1 ASSLGQVEQF
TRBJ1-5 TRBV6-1 ASSAPGGGNQPQH
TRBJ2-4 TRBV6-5 ASSRPGLAKNIQY
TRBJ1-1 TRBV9 ASSVDPSGGTEAF
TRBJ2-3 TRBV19 ASQQGSTDTQY
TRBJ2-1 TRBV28 ASSLSASGDNEQF
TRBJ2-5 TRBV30 AWSTGPQETQY
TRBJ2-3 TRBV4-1 ASSQETGLRTDTQY
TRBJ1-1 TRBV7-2 ASSPDRGLAF
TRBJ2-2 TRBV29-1 SAGDRADGELF
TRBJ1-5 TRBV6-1 ASSDRTALGNQPQH
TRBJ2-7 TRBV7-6 ASSFGLAGGGEQY
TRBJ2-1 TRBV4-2 ASSQEGTSGYNEQF
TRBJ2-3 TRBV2 ASSEGTAADTQY
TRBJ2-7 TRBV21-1 ASSKASGYEQY
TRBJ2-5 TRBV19 ASSHAGRSQETQY
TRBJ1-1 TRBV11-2 ASSLSGDNTEAF
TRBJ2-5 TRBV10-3 AISESSRKGEETQY
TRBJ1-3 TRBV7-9 ASSLAGSGRNTIY
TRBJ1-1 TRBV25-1 ASSGQMNTEAF
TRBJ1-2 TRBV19 ASSPSRTGGYGYT
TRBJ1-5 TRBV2 ASGGHRGPTYSNQPQH
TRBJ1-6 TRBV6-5 ASSYLGTGGRSPLH
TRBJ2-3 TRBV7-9 ASSPRGVGTADTQY
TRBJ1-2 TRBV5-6 ASSLASPQGASGYT
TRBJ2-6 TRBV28 ASSTQGSGANVLT
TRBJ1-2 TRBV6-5 ASSFRDRVSGYT
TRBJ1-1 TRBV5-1 ASRHGEFTEAF
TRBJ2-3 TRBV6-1 ASSDLAGGPVPDTQY
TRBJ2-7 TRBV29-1 SVEGTSGKYEQY
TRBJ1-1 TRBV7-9 ASSTQGGNTEAF
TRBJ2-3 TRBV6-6 ASRRQGGDTQY
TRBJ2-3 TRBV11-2 ASSLTSGGAGADTQY
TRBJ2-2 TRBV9 ASSVATGGGTGELF
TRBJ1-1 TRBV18 ASSPPPVMNTEAF
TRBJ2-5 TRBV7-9 ASRPWTGGRETQY
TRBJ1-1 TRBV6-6 ASSLGENTEAF
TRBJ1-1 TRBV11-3 ASSRGGLNTEAF
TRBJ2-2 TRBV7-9 SSSLLASGELF
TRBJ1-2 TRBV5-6 ASSLILRTGDYGYT
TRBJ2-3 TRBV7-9 ASRYYRTSGPGDTQY
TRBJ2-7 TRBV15 ATSRGAGNTYEQY
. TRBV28 ASSGNAQPSYEQY
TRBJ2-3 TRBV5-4 ASSYGPASGGTDTQY
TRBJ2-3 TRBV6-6 ASSGSGTDGYVEY
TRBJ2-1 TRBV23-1 ASSQAKLERLSNEQF
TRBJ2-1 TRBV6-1 ASRTLGNEQF
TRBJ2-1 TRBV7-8 ASSFFEGGPPF
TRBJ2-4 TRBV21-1 ASRSRNPKNIQY